A selection of T cell receptor beta chains follows, all from one sample in a study of read filtering for tumor transcriptome and immune sequencing. TCRdb fed the reads into MiXCR, producing one record per CDR3 protein. The data show more than 100,000 distinct CDR3 sequences, approximately 12% seen once. The sequenced material came from a population of CD138-negative cells sorted from bone marrow. These receptor sequences come from a donor at least 40 years old with multiple myeloma. Both conserved end residues are part of each CDR3. Fields, in order: V gene, J gene, D gene, clone size, CDR3 DNA, CDR3 protein. The D gene is left open where the match is weak. Size is omitted from some rows. Given values are once, few, many or a class for expanded clones.

v_gene: TRBV6-6; j_gene: TRBJ1-5; d_gene: TRBD1; abundance: .; CDR3nt: TGTGCCAGCAGTAAAGGGACAGGGCGATCGGATCAGCCCCAGCATTTT; CDR3aa: CASSKGTGRSDQPQHF
v_gene: TRBV2; j_gene: TRBJ2-1; d_gene: TRBD2; abundance: many; CDR3nt: TGTGCCAGAGGTCAAACTAGCGGGGACTTTAGTGAGCAGTTCTTC; CDR3aa: CARGQTSGDFSEQFF
v_gene: TRBV5-4; j_gene: TRBJ1-1; d_gene: .; abundance: many; CDR3nt: TGTGCCAGCAGCCACGGGTCGGGCAGCTACACTGAAGCTTTCTTT; CDR3aa: CASSHGSGSYTEAFF
v_gene: TRBV2; j_gene: TRBJ2-3; d_gene: .; abundance: .; CDR3nt: TGTGCCAACATATTTCAGGGATCAGATACGCAGTATTTT; CDR3aa: CANIFQGSDTQYF
v_gene: TRBV6-1; j_gene: TRBJ1-3; d_gene: .; abundance: many; CDR3nt: TGTGCCAGCAGTGATGGGGGGTATGGAAACACCATATATTTT; CDR3aa: CASSDGGYGNTIYF
v_gene: TRBV3-1; j_gene: TRBJ2-2; d_gene: TRBD2; abundance: many; CDR3nt: TGTGCCAGCAGCCCGGGAGGAGCCGGGGAGCTGTTTTTT; CDR3aa: CASSPGGAGELFF
v_gene: TRBV25-1; j_gene: TRBJ2-5; d_gene: .; abundance: .; CDR3nt: TGTGCCAGCAGTGAGTGGGGGCCCGAAGAGACCCAGTACTTC; CDR3aa: CASSEWGPEETQYF
v_gene: TRBV30; j_gene: TRBJ2-3; d_gene: .; abundance: few; CDR3nt: TGTGCCTGGGGGCAGTTCGGGGGCCCTTTAAGCACAGATACGCAGTATTTT; CDR3aa: CAWGQFGGPLSTDTQYF
v_gene: TRBV20-1; j_gene: TRBJ2-1; d_gene: TRBD2; abundance: many; CDR3nt: TGCAGTGCTACCAAAAGGACTAGCGGGAGTCCATCTAGCCGCAGAGAGCAGTTCTTC; CDR3aa: CSATKRTSGSPSSRREQFF
v_gene: TRBV6-5; j_gene: TRBJ1-3; d_gene: TRBD1; abundance: few; CDR3nt: TGTGCCAGCAGTTACCAGGGACAGATCTCTGGAAACACCATATATTTT; CDR3aa: CASSYQGQISGNTIYF
v_gene: TRBV10-2; j_gene: TRBJ2-2; d_gene: .; abundance: .; CDR3nt: TGCGCCAGCAGCTCCGGGACCTACTCGAACACCGGGGAGCTGTTTTTT; CDR3aa: CASSSGTYSNTGELFF
v_gene: TRBV5-1; j_gene: TRBJ2-3; d_gene: TRBD1; abundance: many; CDR3nt: TGCGCCAGCAGCCGGACAGGGCTCACAGATACGCAGTATTTT; CDR3aa: CASSRTGLTDTQYF
v_gene: TRBV28; j_gene: TRBJ1-5; d_gene: .; abundance: few; CDR3nt: TGTGCCAGCAGTTTGGGTGGACCCAATCAGCCCCAGCATTTT; CDR3aa: CASSLGGPNQPQHF
v_gene: TRBV30; j_gene: TRBJ2-3; d_gene: .; abundance: many; CDR3nt: TGTGCCTGGAGCACCCTAGGGGGAGGGCCTCCAGATACGCAGTATTTT; CDR3aa: CAWSTLGGGPPDTQYF
v_gene: TRBV7-2; j_gene: TRBJ2-3; d_gene: .; abundance: .; CDR3nt: TGTGCCAGCAGCTTGCGAGGTATTAGCACAGATACGCAGTATTTT; CDR3aa: CASSLRGISTDTQYF
v_gene: TRBV15; j_gene: TRBJ2-1; d_gene: .; abundance: many; CDR3nt: TGTGCCACCAGCGTACAGGGTCGGCCCCGCCATGAGCAGTTCTTC; CDR3aa: CATSVQGRPRHEQFF
v_gene: TRBV3-1; j_gene: TRBJ1-4; d_gene: TRBD1; abundance: many; CDR3nt: TGTGCCAGCAGCGAACCGGGACAGGGAAAAAAACTGTTTTTT; CDR3aa: CASSEPGQGKKLFF
v_gene: TRBV10-3; j_gene: TRBJ2-3; d_gene: TRBD2; abundance: .; CDR3nt: TGTGCCATCAGTGAAAAACGGGAGGCAGATACGCAGTATTTT; CDR3aa: CAISEKREADTQYF
v_gene: TRBV20-1; j_gene: TRBJ1-1; d_gene: .; abundance: many; CDR3nt: TGCAGTGCTCAACCACCGGGACGGTACACTGAAGCTTTCTTT; CDR3aa: CSAQPPGRYTEAFF
v_gene: TRBV7-3; j_gene: TRBJ2-1; d_gene: .; abundance: .; CDR3nt: TGTGCCAGCAGCCGTGAGCGGGTAGCGGTCAATGGGCAGTTCTTC; CDR3aa: CASSRERVAVNGQFF
v_gene: TRBV7-2; j_gene: TRBJ1-1; d_gene: TRBD1; abundance: .; CDR3nt: TGTGCCAGCACCCAGGGGGCGCAGAACACTGAAGCTTTCTTT; CDR3aa: CASTQGAQNTEAFF
v_gene: TRBV12-3/TRBV12-4; j_gene: TRBJ1-2; d_gene: TRBD1; abundance: many; CDR3nt: TGTGCCAGCAGTGGACAGGTGGAGGGCTACACCTTC; CDR3aa: CASSGQVEGYTF
v_gene: TRBV29-1; j_gene: TRBJ2-1; d_gene: .; abundance: many; CDR3nt: TGCAGCGTTGCGCAGACGACCTACAATGAGCAGTTCTTC; CDR3aa: CSVAQTTYNEQFF